This TCR beta chain was sequenced for a study of identical twins. Healthy Caucasian donors formed the entire cohort. Using its own MiXCR run on the 5' RACE reads, TCRdb lists one record per CDR3 protein. The table lists about 550,000 distinct CDR3 sequences, under 25% of them singletons, with 0.4% to 0.6% in the top ten. The sample holds a few counts of this clonotype. What it binds is not known. Study-wide results and limits: There were fewer insertions in abundant cord blood beta clonotypes, but memory repertoires showed no such pattern. Low generation-probability sequences were in excess among twin-shared out-of-frame alpha sequences.

Germline V gene data show CDR1 as MGHRA and CDR2 as YSYEKL. This CDR3 is built from 17 residues. V shed 1 base and J 2 bases; nucleotides not matched to a gene: 4. These same data were also listed under a study on yellow fever vaccine responses in identical twins.

The J gene is TRBJ2-3, the V gene TRBV4-1, with 12 bases matching TRBD2. Sample: CD4+ T cells sorted from blood. The receptor comes from a woman aged 18-30 years in good health. The CDR3 spells CASSQGLAGVNTDTQYF. CDR3 in DNA: TGCGCCAGCAGCCAAGGACTAGCGGGAGTGAACACAGATACGCAGTATTTT.